One sample yielded the 23 T cell receptor beta chains listed below, sequenced in a study of blood T cell repertoires in COVID-19. Method: immunoSEQ multiplex PCR; TCRdb's copy keeps in-frame clones and lacks some. The data show approximately 100,000 clones, with approximately 84% seen just once and around 10% held by the top ten. Sequences were obtained from peripheral blood. All receptors derive from a woman at least 80 years old with acute or convalescent COVID-19.

This chain links TRBV6-5 with TRBJ2-3; a weak D match, TRBD1 (7 bases). The ends were cut back, 4 bases at V and 4 bases at J, with 15 bases in the middle. This CDR3 region has 15 residues. The germline V gene has CDR1 MNHEY and CDR2 SVGAGI. The CDR3 protein is CASSSRGRSADTQYF. The CDR3 nucleotides are TGTGCCAGCAGTTCCAGGGGGAGGAGCGCAGATACGCAGTATTTT.

V and J are TRBV7-2 and TRBJ2-1, with 7 nucleotides matching TRBD2. CDR1 and CDR2 from the germline V gene are SGHTA and FQGNSA. The CDR3 length is 15 residues. V shed 7 bases, J shed 1 base, and the junction held 7 bases outside the gene matches. The CDR3 DNA is TGTGCCAGCACCCCCCTGGGGGGGTCCTACAATGAGCAGTTCTTC. This codes for CASTPLGGSYNEQFF.

This chain joins TRBV15 and TRBJ1-6; D gene unclear. The CDR3 totals 15 residues. CDR1 and CDR2 (germline): LNHNV, YYDKDF (reference sequence). Between the trimmed V and J ends, which lost 6 bases and 0 bases, there was a span of 9 bases. CDR3 region: CATRLGSSYNSPLHF. CDR3 nucleotide sequence: TGTGCCACCAGATTGGGGAGCTCCTATAATTCACCCCTCCACTTT.

V gene TRBV12-2 combines with J gene TRBJ1-1. TRBV12-2 is a documented pseudogene. The CDR3 has 16 amino acids. The CDR3 DNA sequence: TGTGCAAGTCGCTTAGCGGGAGGGGCATGGAACACTGAAGCTTTCTTT. It yields the protein CASRLAGGAWNTEAFF.

Worth noting for this clone: Distinct nucleotide sequences in the sample also encode this CDR3. The chain carries TRBV18 and TRBJ2-3; D is uncertain. Deletions cut 5 bases from V and 0 bases from J, with 3 bases between. Germline V gene data show CDR1 as KGHSH and CDR2 as LQKENI. This CDR3 region has 12 residues. This chain's CDR3 is CASSTSTDTQYF. The CDR3 nucleotides read TGTGCCAGCTCAACTAGCACAGATACGCAGTATTTT.

The chain combines TRBV28 with TRBJ1-5; weak D call: TRBD1 (5 bases). This CDR3 is built from 16 residues. The germline CDR1 and CDR2 sequences are MDHEN and SYDVKM. V lost 3 bases and J lost 2, with 14 bases in between. CDR3 bases: TGTGCCAGCAGTTTCGGGCCAAGGGGTGGCAATCAGCCCCAGCATTTT. As protein: CASSFGPRGGNQPQHF.

This chain connects TRBV6-5 to TRBJ1-1, with unresolved D. The CDR3 loop spans 13 amino acids. Trimming pared 8 bases from V and 1 base from J, leaving 11 bases between. The V gene's germline CDR1 is MNHEY and CDR2 SVGAGI. CDR3 nucleotide sequence: TGTGCCAGCCGAGCCGCGGGGAACACTGAAGCTTTCTTT. Translating gives CASRAAGNTEAFF.

The chain carries TRBV7-9 and TRBJ2-5; 7 nucleotides align to TRBD1. This CDR3 has 14 residues. V shed 5 bases, J shed 1 base, and the junction held 4 bases outside the gene matches. CDR1 and CDR2 from the germline V gene are SEHNR and FQNEAQ (reference sequence). In DNA form, the CDR3 reads TGTGCCAGCAGCCGAGGGGACAGCCAAGAGACCCAGTACTTC. The encoded protein is CASSRGDSQETQYF.

This chain joins TRBV28 and TRBJ1-5; D not certain. Trimming shortened V by 3 bases and J by 4 bases, and 19 bases separated the two germline ends. This CDR3 spans 17 amino acids. Germline V gene sequence: CDR1 MDHEN, CDR2 SYDVKM. The CDR3 nucleotides are TGTGCCAGCAGTTTTAAGGCACGGAGAGTAGGAAATCAGCCCCAGCATTTT. Translating it yields CASSFKARRVGNQPQHF.

This clone has only a few counts. The V gene is TRBV7-2, the J gene TRBJ1-6; D is possibly TRBD1 (6 bases). Between the trimmed V and J ends, which lost 5 bases and 3 bases, there was a span of 14 bases. This CDR3 is 16 amino acids long. The germline V gene encodes CDR1 SGHTA and CDR2 FQGNSA. The CDR3 coding sequence is TGTGCCAGCAGCACACAGACAGGAGTCTATAATTCACCCCTCCACTTT. This encodes CASSTQTGVYNSPLHF.

The chain uses TRBV18 and TRBJ1-4, with TRBD1 as a possible D gene (5 bases). Between the trimmed V and J ends, which lost 0 bases and 5 bases, there was a span of 13 bases. This CDR3 region has 16 residues. Germline lookup yields CDR1 KGHSH and CDR2 LQKENI. CDR3 DNA: TGTGCCAGCTCACCACCCGAGGGGAGGGAAAATGAAAAACTGTTTTTT. Its protein is CASSPPEGRENEKLFF. Using reference TRBV18 and TRBJ1-4 for the parts outside the CDR3, the full variable domain is NAGVMQNPRHLVRRRGQEARLRCSPMKGHSHVYWYRQLPEEGLKFMVYLQKENIIDESGMPKERFSAEFPKEGPSILRIQQVVRGDSAAYFCASSPPEGRENEKLFFGSGTQLSVL.

V is TRBV28 and J is TRBJ1-3, with a weak D call TRBD1 (5 bases). This CDR3 has 17 amino acids. Germline values: CDR1 MDHEN, CDR2 SYDVKM. Trimming left V 6 bases short and J 4 bases short, with 22 bases between. CDR3 protein: CASRGDGAGEGGNTIYF. The DNA for the CDR3 is TGTGCCAGCAGAGGGGATGGGGCCGGGGAGGGAGGAAACACCATATATTTT.

The V and J genes are TRBV11-1 and TRBJ2-2, with TRBD2 as a possible D gene (5 bases). This CDR3 region has 12 residues. The germline V gene has CDR1 SGHAT and CDR2 FQDESV (reference sequence). Trimming pared 5 bases from V and 8 bases from J, leaving 9 bases between. CDR3 nucleotides: TGTGCCAGCAGCCCGGACTTAGGGGAGCTGTTTTTT. Amino acid sequence: CASSPDLGELFF.

This clone was seen a handful of times. The gene calls are TRBV5-1 and TRBJ1-3, with D possibly matching TRBD1 (5 bases). Between the trimmed V and J ends, which lost 4 bases and 2 bases, there was a span of 10 bases. CDR1 SGHRS and CDR2 YFSETQ come from the germline V gene. The CDR3 runs to 14 residues. The CDR3 region is CASSVQEAGNTIYF. The DNA for the CDR3 is TGCGCCAGCAGCGTACAGGAAGCTGGAAACACCATATATTTT.

CDR3 amino acids: CASTRGGEGYTF. CDR3 bases: TGTGCCAGCACTCGAGGAGGGGAGGGCTACACCTTC. This chain joins TRBV6-5 and TRBJ1-2; perhaps TRBD1 as D (5 bases). The CDR3 spans 12 residues. Per germline, CDR1 MNHEY and CDR2 SVGAGI. V dropped 7 bases and J dropped 8 bases, with 14 bases sitting between them.

There are a few counts of this clone. This rearrangement joins TRBV5-4 to TRBJ1-2, with TRBD1 matching over 8 bases. Germline V gene sequence: CDR1 SGHNT, CDR2 YYREEE (reference sequence). The CDR3 runs 14 residues. V shed 4 bases and J 4 bases; nucleotides not matched to a gene: 6. In DNA form, the CDR3 reads TGTGCCAGCAGCGTTGACAGGGGAGGCTATGGCTACACCTTC. Translating gives CASSVDRGGYGYTF. Full variable domain (rest looked up from reference TRBV5-4 and TRBJ1-2): ETGVTQSPTHLIKTRGQQVTLRCSSQSGHNTVSWYQQALGQGPQFIFQYYREEENGRGNFPPRFSGLQFPNYSSELNVNALELDDSALYLCASSVDRGGYGYTFGSGTRLTVV.

The chain links TRBV5-4 to TRBJ2-7; a weak D match, TRBD2 (7 bases). Germline V gene data show CDR1 as SGHNT and CDR2 as YYREEE (reference sequence). V was trimmed by 4 bases and J by 6 bases, leaving 23 bases between them. This CDR3 contains 16 residues. In DNA form, the CDR3 reads TGTGCCAGCAGCCGCGCCTTAGGCGGGGGACAAGTCGAGCAGTACGTC. Protein sequence: CASSRALGGGQVEQYV.

The chain links TRBV28 to TRBJ2-1, with TRBD2 matching over 9 bases. Looked up from germline, CDR1 is MDHEN and CDR2 is SYDVKM. The CDR3 is 15 residues long. Unmatched junction bases numbered 5, after V lost 6 bases and J lost 2 bases. CDR3 coding DNA: TGTGCCAGCAGAGCGGGGGGTTTTACCTACAATGAGCAGTTCTTC. This sequence encodes CASRAGGFTYNEQFF.

In its sample, this clone was seen a few times. The sample carries other DNA sequences with the same CDR3. The CDR3 DNA sequence: TGTGCCAGCAGTTCCGGACAGGGGGTTAGAGGCTACACCTTC. This translates into CASSSGQGVRGYTF. This chain joins TRBV6-2 or TRBV6-3 and TRBJ1-2, with 10 bases aligning to TRBD1. Unmatched junction bases numbered 7, after V lost 4 bases and J lost 8 bases. CDR1 and CDR2 (germline): MNHEY, SVGEGT. This CDR3 is built from 14 residues.

The J gene is TRBJ1-6, the V gene TRBV6-6, with 9 bases matching TRBD1. The CDR3 covers 16 residues. Trimming cost V 5 bases and J 6 bases; bases outside gene matches: 8. Germline loops: CDR1 MNHNY, CDR2 SVGAGI (reference sequence). In DNA, the CDR3 is TGTGCCAGCAGTACCGGGACAGGGAACGCTAATTCACCCCTCCACTTT. This gives the protein CASSTGTGNANSPLHF.

V gene TRBV5-8 combines with J gene TRBJ2-1; 8 positions agree with TRBD1. Trimming at V came to 2 bases and at J to 1 base, leaving 5 bases not matched to a gene. The CDR3 loop spans 16 amino acids. Germline loops: CDR1 SGHTS, CDR2 YDEGEE. The CDR3 DNA sequence: TGTGCCAGCAGCTTCCGCGACAGGGGATCCTACAATGAGCAGTTCTTC. It encodes CASSFRDRGSYNEQFF. Variable domain in full (rest from reference TRBV5-8 and TRBJ2-1): EAGVTQSPTHLIKTRGQQATLRCSPISGHTSVYWYQQALGLGLQFLLWYDEGEERNRGNFPPRFSGRQFPNYSSELNVNALELEDSALYLCASSFRDRGSYNEQFFGPGTRLTVL.

The chain carries TRBV18 and TRBJ2-7; possibly TRBD2 for D (6 bases). The germline V gene encodes CDR1 KGHSH and CDR2 LQKENI. V shed 6 bases and J shed 3 bases, with 9 bases lying between them. This CDR3 has 12 residues. In DNA form, the CDR3 reads TGTGCCAGCTCCCGCGGGGACTACGAGCAGTACTTC. This translates into CASSRGDYEQYF.

V and J are TRBV28 and TRBJ2-3; D unresolved. CDR1 is MDHEN and CDR2 is SYDVKM in the germline V gene. The CDR3 covers 13 residues. V was clipped by 5 bases and J by 3 bases, with 9 bases between them. The CDR3 loop reads CASSIGFTDTQYF. DNA for the CDR3: TGTGCCAGCAGTATCGGGTTTACAGATACGCAGTATTTT.